This T cell receptor (beta chain) was obtained from a study of early T cells in non-severe SARS-CoV-2 infection. TCRdb passed the 5' RACE reads through MiXCR, listing each CDR3 protein once. The data hold 100,000 to 150,000 distinct CDR3 sequences, with about 15% observed a single time. The CDR3 spans 16 residues. Germline CDR1 is WNHNN and CDR2 is SYGVQD (reference sequence). The trim removed 2 bases at V and 1 base at J, leaving 3 bases unmatched. This clonotype showed up just a few times. Sequencing input: whole blood. The TCR was taken from an adult who was a healthcare worker with PCR-confirmed SARS-CoV-2 infection or an uninfected control (not recorded which). This chain joins TRBV10-1 and TRBJ2-3; 10 bases are a match to TRBD2. The CDR3 DNA reads TGCGCCAGCAGTGAGGCTAGCGGGGGAGGCACAGATACGCAGTATTTT. This codes for CASSEASGGGTDTQYF.